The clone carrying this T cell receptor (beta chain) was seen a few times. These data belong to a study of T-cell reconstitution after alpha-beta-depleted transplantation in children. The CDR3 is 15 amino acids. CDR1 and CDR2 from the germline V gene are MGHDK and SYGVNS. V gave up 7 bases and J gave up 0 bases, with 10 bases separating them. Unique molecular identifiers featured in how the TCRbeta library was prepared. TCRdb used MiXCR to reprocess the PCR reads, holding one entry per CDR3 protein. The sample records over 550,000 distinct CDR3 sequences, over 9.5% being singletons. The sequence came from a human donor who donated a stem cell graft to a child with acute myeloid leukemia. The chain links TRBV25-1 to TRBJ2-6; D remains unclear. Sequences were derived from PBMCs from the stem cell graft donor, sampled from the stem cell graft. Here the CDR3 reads CASTSSNSGANVLTF. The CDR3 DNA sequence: TGTGCCAGCACCTCCTCCAACTCTGGGGCCAACGTCCTGACTTTC.